This T cell receptor beta chain was profiled in a study of CD8 T cells in Susac syndrome. An amount of RNA that ranged from roughly 0.45 to 1 ug was reverse transcribed with random hexamers. The authors amplified TCR beta CDR3 across 54 Vbeta and 13 Jbeta using immunoSEQ multiplex PCR. From the immunoSEQ multiplex PCR reads, TCRdb called clonotypes with MiXCR, one entry per CDR3 protein. The sample has approximately 190,000 distinct CDR3 sequences, almost 96% seen once; the top ten hold roughly 0.098%. Trimming pared 3 bases from V and 5 bases from J, leaving 11 bases between. The CDR3 has 14 amino acids. Germline CDR1 reads SGHVS; CDR2 reads FNYEAQ. CD8+ and CD4+ T cells taken from blood had their TCR beta sequenced. The patients with Susac syndrome satisfied recently defined diagnostic criteria for either definite or probable disease. The authors negatively isolated CD8+ and CD4+ T cells and FACS-enriched TEMRA cells.

This chain joins TRBV7-6 and TRBJ2-1, with a weak D call TRBD1 (5 bases). This clonotype originated in a human donor with Susac syndrome. Material: CD4+ T cells from PBMCs. CDR3 nucleotide sequence: TGTGCCAGCAGCTTCCAGGGTCCCAACAATGAGCAGTTCTTC. This encodes CASSFQGPNNEQFF. Full variable domain (outside the CDR3, taken from reference TRBV7-6 and TRBJ2-1): GAGVSQSPRYKVTKRGQDVALRCDPISGHVSLYWYRQALGQGPEFLTYFNYEAQQDKSGLPNDRFSAERPEGSISTLTIQRTEQRDSAMYRCASSFQGPNNEQFFGPGTRLTVL.